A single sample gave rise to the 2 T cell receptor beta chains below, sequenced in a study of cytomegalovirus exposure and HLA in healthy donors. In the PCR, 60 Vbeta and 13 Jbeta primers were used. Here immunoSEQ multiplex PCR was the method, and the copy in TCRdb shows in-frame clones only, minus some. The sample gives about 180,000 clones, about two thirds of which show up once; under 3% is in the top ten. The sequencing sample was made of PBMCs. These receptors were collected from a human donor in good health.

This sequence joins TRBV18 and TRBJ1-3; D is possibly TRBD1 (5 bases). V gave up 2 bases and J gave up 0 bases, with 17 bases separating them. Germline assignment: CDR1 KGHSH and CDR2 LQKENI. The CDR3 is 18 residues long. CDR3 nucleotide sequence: TGTGCCAGCTCACCAGTGGGAATTACAGGCAACTCTGGAAACACCATATATTTT. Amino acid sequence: CASSPVGITGNSGNTIYF.

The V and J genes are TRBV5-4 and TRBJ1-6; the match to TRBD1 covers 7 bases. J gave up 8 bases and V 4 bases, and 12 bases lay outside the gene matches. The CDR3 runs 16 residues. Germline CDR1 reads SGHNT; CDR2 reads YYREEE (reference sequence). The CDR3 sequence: CASSLLYRGVDSPLHF. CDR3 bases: TGTGCCAGCAGCCTCCTCTACAGGGGTGTTGATTCACCCCTCCACTTT.